This passage covers 19 T cell receptor beta chains from one sample sequenced in a study of T cell repertoires in cytomegalovirus infection. Antigens of these TCRs are unknown. TCRdb re-called the reads with MiXCR, one entry per CDR3 protein. The sample has 450,000 to 600,000 distinct CDR3 sequences; more than 30% are singletons. Sequencing used cultured PBMCs, obtained from culture after CMV antigen stimulation. The receptors were gathered from a human donor in good health (CMV status not recorded). Some clones in this sample may be carry-over from other donors' samples.

This clonotype showed up just a few times. This rearrangement joins TRBV10-3 to TRBJ2-4, with 9 bases that match TRBD1. The germline V gene has CDR1 ENHRY and CDR2 SYGVKD. With 11 bases clipped from V and 2 bases from J, the junction kept 10 bases outside the gene matches. This CDR3 has 15 amino acids. DNA of the CDR3: TGTGCCTTCCTCCGGGACAGGGTCACCAAAAACATTCAGTACTTC. This encodes CAFLRDRVTKNIQYF.

This clonotype was seen at least ten times. This chain connects TRBV7-2 to TRBJ2-2; TRBD2 aligns across 14 bases. The CDR3 loop spans 16 amino acids. The V gene's germline CDR1 is SGHTA and CDR2 FQGNSA. The J segment lost 8 bases and the V segment lost 3 bases, leaving 5 bases of the junction unmatched. CDR3 in DNA: TGTGCCAGCAGCTTCGGGGGACTAGCGGGAGATGGGGAGCTGTTTTTT. Amino acids: CASSFGGLAGDGELFF.

The V gene is TRBV29-1, the J gene TRBJ2-1; D unresolved. The CDR3 totals 12 residues. Germline lookup yields CDR1 SQVTM and CDR2 ANQGSEA. Deletions cut 7 bases from V and 6 bases from J, with 13 bases between. In nucleotides, the CDR3 is TGCAGCGCTGATTATAGTGGCAATGAGCAGTTCTTC. Amino acid sequence: CSADYSGNEQFF.

The chain uses TRBV5-4 and TRBJ1-2; TRBD1 matches 8 bases. The CDR3 loop spans 15 amino acids. The J segment lost 4 bases and the V segment lost 3 bases, leaving 8 bases of the junction unmatched. CDR1 and CDR2 from the germline V gene are SGHNT and YYREEE (reference sequence). The CDR3 coding sequence is TGTGCCAGCAGCTCAGGACAGGGAAGGGGCTATGGCTACACCTTC. Its translation: CASSSGQGRGYGYTF.

This chain joins TRBV14 and TRBJ2-7, with 9 bases lining up with TRBD2. Germline loops: CDR1 SGHDN, CDR2 FVKESK. Germline trimming cut 3 bases from V and 7 bases from J; bases unmatched to any gene: 4. This CDR3 region has 13 residues. The chain's CDR3 is CASSQRLAGEQYV. The CDR3 DNA is TGTGCCAGCAGCCAGCGCCTAGCGGGGGAGCAGTACGTC.

CDR3 in amino acids: CASSQVLRGDTQYF. CDR3 nucleotides: TGCGCCAGCAGCCAAGTTTTGCGGGGAGATACGCAGTATTTT. This chain connects TRBV4-1 to TRBJ2-3; D is perhaps TRBD2 (6 bases). V was pared by 1 base and J by 5 bases, with 10 bases between. Looked up from germline, CDR1 is MGHRA and CDR2 is YSYEKL. The CDR3 has 14 amino acids.

This clonotype came up a few times. V usage is TRBV7-8 and J usage is TRBJ2-7; D might be TRBD1 (6 bases). Germline loops: CDR1 SGHVS, CDR2 FQNEAQ. Trimming cost V 0 bases and J 0 bases, with 9 bases left between them. This CDR3 contains 15 residues. The CDR3 loop is CASSLAGQPSYEQYF. For the CDR3, the DNA is TGTGCCAGCAGCTTAGCTGGACAGCCCTCCTACGAGCAGTACTTC.

The chain couples TRBV6-2 or TRBV6-3 to TRBJ2-2; TRBD2 matches 11 bases. Germline assignment: CDR1 MNHEY and CDR2 SVGEGT. The length of the CDR3 is 16 residues. V dropped 6 bases and J dropped 4; count of bases not matched to a gene: 7. CDR3 bases: TGTGCCAGCAGGGCACTAGCGGGAGTATCCACCGGGGAGCTGTTTTTT. It encodes CASRALAGVSTGELFF.

This chain links TRBV6-6 with TRBJ2-1; no firm D call. Germline CDR1 is MNHNY and CDR2 is SVGAGI (reference sequence). The CDR3 has 12 amino acids. Trimming shortened V by 6 bases and J by 5 bases, and 8 bases separated the two germline ends. CDR3: CASSPGHNEQFF. The CDR3 coding sequence is TGTGCCAGCAGCCCCGGACACAATGAGCAGTTCTTC.

This clonotype was detected a few times. This sequence joins TRBV19 and TRBJ2-6; tentative D call: TRBD2 (5 bases). V dropped 10 bases and J dropped 3 bases, with 13 bases sitting between them. CDR1 is LNHDA and CDR2 is SQIVND in the germline V gene (reference sequence). This CDR3 is built from 14 residues. The CDR3 nucleotides read TGTGCCACTACACGGGGATATGGGGCCAACGTCCTGACTTTC. This translates into CATTRGYGANVLTF.

The chain carries TRBV4-1 and TRBJ2-1; possibly TRBD2 for D (6 bases). Germline V CDR1 and CDR2: MGHRA, YSYEKL. The CDR3 runs to 17 residues. V dropped 0 bases and J dropped 3 bases, with 15 bases sitting between them. The CDR3 coding sequence is TGCGCCAGCAGCCAAGATGGGGTGGACGGGGGCTACAATGAGCAGTTCTTC. It specifies CASSQDGVDGGYNEQFF.

CDR3 sequence: CASSQDSGLPANEKLFF. CDR3 bases: TGTGCCAGCAGCCAAGATTCAGGGTTACCGGCTAATGAAAAACTGTTTTTT. The genes are TRBV4-2 and TRBJ1-4; tentatively, D is TRBD1 (5 bases). CDR1 is LGHNA and CDR2 is YNFKEQ in the germline V gene. The length of the CDR3 is 17 residues. Trimming took 0 bases from V and 3 from J, leaving 14 bases between them.

This clonotype has ten or more counts. J is TRBJ2-7 and V is TRBV7-2, with 9 bases lining up with TRBD1. CDR3 length: 14 amino acids. Germline V CDR1 and CDR2: SGHTA, FQGNSA. Unmatched junction bases numbered 7, after V lost 5 bases and J lost 5 bases. CDR3 amino acids: CASSRGQGTNEQYF. CDR3 sequence (DNA): TGTGCCAGCAGCCGCGGACAGGGGACCAACGAGCAGTACTTC.

The chain is built from TRBV7-2 and TRBJ1-1; possibly TRBD1 for D (5 bases). Germline CDR1 SGHTA, CDR2 FQGNSA. The CDR3 length is 13 residues. The V and J ends lost 4 bases and 5 bases respectively, with 11 bases between them. The CDR3 sequence is CASSYDSQTEAFF. CDR3 coding DNA: TGTGCCAGCAGCTATGACAGCCAAACTGAAGCTTTCTTT.

This clonotype came up a few times. The V gene is TRBV5-6, the J gene TRBJ2-3; 8 nucleotides match TRBD1. The CDR3 length is 16 residues. Trimming took 4 bases from V and 4 from J; bases not matched to a gene: 11. Germline V CDR1 and CDR2: SGHDT, YYEEEE. The CDR3 sequence: CASSRRRGPLPDTQYF. The CDR3 region has the DNA TGTGCCAGCAGCCGACGCAGGGGGCCACTCCCAGATACGCAGTATTTT. Variable domain in full (rest from reference TRBV5-6 and TRBJ2-3): DAGVTQSPTHLIKTRGQQVTLRCSPKSGHDTVSWYQQALGQGPQFIFQYYEEEERQRGNFPDRFSGHQFPNYSSELNVNALLLGDSALYLCASSRRRGPLPDTQYFGPGTRLTVL.

The chain employs TRBV2 and TRBJ2-5, with a tentative D call TRBD2 (5 bases). Germline V gives CDR1 SNHLY, CDR2 FYNNEI. V was pared by 5 bases and J by 2 bases, with 18 bases between. The CDR3 totals 16 residues. As DNA, the CDR3 is TGTGCCAGCAGTCCTCTTCGGACTGGGCTACAAGAGACCCAGTACTTC. This sequence encodes CASSPLRTGLQETQYF.

V is TRBV28 and J is TRBJ2-7, with D perhaps TRBD2 (6 bases). The germline V and J ends were trimmed by 4 bases and 1 base, with 14 bases remaining between them. CDR1 is MDHEN, CDR2 SYDVKM, per germline. This CDR3 region has 15 residues. Written as DNA, the CDR3 is TGTGCCAGCAGTTCCCCACGGGCGGGGTCCTACGAGCAGTACTTC. Translation: CASSSPRAGSYEQYF. Using reference TRBV28 and TRBJ2-7 for the parts outside the CDR3, the full variable domain is DVKVTQSSRYLVKRTGEKVFLECVQDMDHENMFWYRQDPGLGLRLIYFSYDVKMKEKGDIPEGYSVSREKKERFSLILESASTNQTSMYLCASSSPRAGSYEQYFGPGTRLTVT.

The chain links TRBV7-3 to TRBJ2-3; TRBD1 is a possible D gene (6 bases). CDR3 size: 14 residues. Trimming took 4 bases from V and 2 from J, leaving 10 bases between them. Looked up from germline, CDR1 is SGHTA and CDR2 is FQGTGA. The CDR3 reads CASSSGQNTDTQYF. Written as DNA, the CDR3 is TGTGCCAGCAGCTCCGGACAGAACACAGATACGCAGTATTTT.

This chain joins TRBV6-6 and TRBJ2-3; D remains ambiguous. Germline CDR1 reads MNHNY; CDR2 reads SVGAGI (reference sequence). The CDR3 is made up of 15 amino acids. V dropped 5 bases and J dropped 6 bases, with 18 bases sitting between them. The CDR3 DNA reads as TGTGCCAGCAGTCCCCGACTGGTCTTGGGGGATACGCAGTATTTT. Its protein product is CASSPRLVLGDTQYF.